The rows below give T cell receptor beta chains drawn from one sample of a study of blood T cell repertoires in COVID-19. Here immunoSEQ multiplex PCR was the method, and the copy in TCRdb shows in-frame clones only, minus some. The table lists 400,000 to 550,000 clones, roughly 87% of them singletons, with around 1.8% in the top ten. Material for sequencing was PBMCs or T cells enriched from blood (not recorded which). The receptors derive from a woman under 30 with acute COVID-19. Both conserved end residues are part of each CDR3. A D gene is named only where the DNA matches it firmly. Only some rows state a clone size, as once, few, many or a class for expanded clones.

size: NA
V: TRBV2
D: TRBD1
J: TRBJ1-1
DNA: TGTGCCAGCCGACAGGGATGGGGCACTGAAGCTTTCTTT
CDR3: CASRQGWGTEAFF

size: once
V: TRBV2
D: NA
J: TRBJ2-7
DNA: TGTGCCAGCACCAACGAAAGGGGGAAGCCCGAGCAGTACTTC
CDR3: CASTNERGKPEQYF

size: NA
V: TRBV5-4
D: TRBD2
J: TRBJ2-2
DNA: TGTGCCAGCAGCTGGAGCGGGGGGGCCTCCGGGGAGCTGTTTTTT
CDR3: CASSWSGGASGELFF

size: NA
V: TRBV6-5
D: NA
J: TRBJ2-1
DNA: TGTGCCACCAAGGGGTTCCTCTACAATGAGCAGTTCTTC
CDR3: CATKGFLYNEQFF

size: NA
V: TRBV10-3
D: TRBD2
J: TRBJ2-2
DNA: TGTGCCATCAGTGGACCGGGACTAGATGGTACCGGGGAGCTGTTTTTT
CDR3: CAISGPGLDGTGELFF

size: NA
V: TRBV6-1
D: NA
J: TRBJ1-1
DNA: TGTGCCAGCAGTGACCGGGAGAACACTGAAGCTTTCTTT
CDR3: CASSDRENTEAFF

size: NA
V: TRBV19
D: TRBD2
J: TRBJ2-3
DNA: TGTGCCAGTAGTACGGGACTAGCGGGAGCAGATACGCAGTATTTT
CDR3: CASSTGLAGADTQYF

size: NA
V: TRBV3-1/TRBV3-2
D: TRBD1
J: TRBJ1-5
DNA: TGTGCCAGCAGCCAAGGATCAGGGGGGAATCAGCCCCAGCATTTT
CDR3: CASSQGSGGNQPQHF

size: NA
V: TRBV28
D: TRBD1
J: TRBJ1-2
DNA: TGTGCCAGCAGTTTATCCGCGGACAGGGGGCGCAGCTATGGCTACACCTTC
CDR3: CASSLSADRGRSYGYTF

size: once
V: TRBV29-1
D: NA
J: TRBJ1-4
DNA: TGCAGCGTTGCGACAGCAACTAATGAAAAACTGTTTTTT
CDR3: CSVATATNEKLFF

size: NA
V: TRBV2
D: NA
J: TRBJ2-2
DNA: TGTGCCAGCACAGGTCGAGGACAGAGGTCGAGCGGGGAGCTGTTTTTT
CDR3: CASTGRGQRSSGELFF

size: NA
V: TRBV20-1
D: TRBD1
J: TRBJ2-5
DNA: TGCAGTGCTAGTCAGACAGGGGGCGAAGAGACCCAGTACTTC
CDR3: CSASQTGGEETQYF

size: NA
V: TRBV4-3
D: NA
J: TRBJ2-1
DNA: TGCGCCAGCAGCCAAGATTTAACCGGGGAGCAGTTCTTC
CDR3: CASSQDLTGEQFF

size: NA
V: TRBV5-5
D: TRBD1
J: TRBJ2-3
DNA: TGTGCCAGCAGCTTGCCCTACGGGGACAGGGGAACAGATACGCAGTATTTT
CDR3: CASSLPYGDRGTDTQYF

size: few
V: TRBV19
D: TRBD1
J: TRBJ1-2
DNA: TGTGCCACAGTCGGAGGGGGCCTTCATGGCTACACCTTC
CDR3: CATVGGGLHGYTF

size: NA
V: TRBV19
D: NA
J: TRBJ2-2
DNA: TGTGCCAGTAGTCACCTAGGTACCGGGGAGCTGTTTTTT
CDR3: CASSHLGTGELFF

size: NA
V: TRBV7-9
D: TRBD2
J: TRBJ2-7
DNA: TGTGCCAGCGACGGTCTAGCGGGGGGTTACGAGCAGTACTTC
CDR3: CASDGLAGGYEQYF

size: once
V: TRBV10-2
D: TRBD2
J: TRBJ2-2
DNA: TGCGCCAGCAGTGAGTCGGGGACGGGACTAGGAGGCACCGGGGAGCTGTTTTTT
CDR3: CASSESGTGLGGTGELFF

size: NA
V: TRBV15
D: NA
J: TRBJ1-1
DNA: TGTGCCACCAGCAGAGACAGGGCCCAGAACACTGAAGCTTTCTTT
CDR3: CATSRDRAQNTEAFF

size: NA
V: TRBV6-5
D: TRBD2
J: TRBJ2-1
DNA: TGTGCCAGCAGTTACTCGATGCCAGGGACTAGCGATGAGCAGTTCTTC
CDR3: CASSYSMPGTSDEQFF

size: NA
V: TRBV28
D: TRBD1
J: TRBJ1-5
DNA: TGTGCCAGCAGCCTCGGGACAGGGAACAATCAGCCCCAGCATTTT
CDR3: CASSLGTGNNQPQHF

size: NA
V: TRBV9
D: TRBD1
J: TRBJ1-1
DNA: TGTGCCAGCAGCGTAGGTGGGACAGGTTTTCATGAAGCTTTCTTT
CDR3: CASSVGGTGFHEAFF

size: NA
V: TRBV19
D: TRBD1
J: TRBJ1-2
DNA: TGTGCCAGTAGTCCAAGGACAGGCGCTACTAACTATGGCTACACCTTC
CDR3: CASSPRTGATNYGYTF

size: once
V: TRBV18
D: TRBD1
J: TRBJ2-7
DNA: TGTGCCAGCTCACCAAGGGACAGGGGCGAATACGAGCAGTACTTC
CDR3: CASSPRDRGEYEQYF

size: NA
V: TRBV5-1
D: NA
J: TRBJ1-6
DNA: TGCGCCAGCAGGAACACAGGGAATATCGCGTCACCCCTCCACTTT
CDR3: CASRNTGNIASPLHF

size: NA
V: TRBV3-1/TRBV3-2
D: NA
J: TRBJ1-4
DNA: TGTGCCAGCAGCCAGGCCGGACTGGGGGGTTCGACTAATGAAAAACTGTTTTTT
CDR3: CASSQAGLGGSTNEKLFF

size: NA
V: TRBV7-3
D: NA
J: TRBJ1-1
DNA: TGTGCCAGCAGCGCGGGGAGTAGGAACACTGAAGCTTTCTTT
CDR3: CASSAGSRNTEAFF

size: NA
V: TRBV9
D: TRBD1
J: TRBJ2-1
DNA: TGTGCCAGCAGCGTAGATTGGACAGGCTACAATGAGCAGTTCTTC
CDR3: CASSVDWTGYNEQFF

size: NA
V: TRBV18
D: TRBD1
J: TRBJ1-5
DNA: TGTGCCAGCAGACAGGGGACTATTGCGAGCAATCAGCCCCAGCATTTT
CDR3: CASRQGTIASNQPQHF

size: NA
V: TRBV7-3
D: NA
J: TRBJ2-6
DNA: TGTGCCAGCAGCTTCCCTCGACATACTGGGGCCAACGTCCTGACTTTC
CDR3: CASSFPRHTGANVLTF